The rows below give T cell receptor beta chains drawn from one sample of a study of blood T cell repertoires in COVID-19. Some clones are missing from TCRdb's copy, which holds only in-frame ones; the method was immunoSEQ multiplex PCR. There are about 18,000 clones in the sample; approximately 91% occur only once, and about 16% lies in the top ten. Sequencing was carried out using peripheral blood. These receptors were collected from a human donor in a cohort sampled during active COVID-19. Both conserved end residues are part of each CDR3. Each record gives: D gene, J gene, clone size, V gene, CDR3 DNA, CDR3 protein. D genes are given only for firm matches. Clone size is given for some rows only: seen once, a few or many times, or a class if the clone is expanded.

>.|TRBJ1-5|.|TRBV28
TGTGCCAGCGGATTTCGCTCAGGCTATCAGCCCCAGCATTTT
CASGFRSGYQPQHF
>TRBD2|TRBJ2-7|.|TRBV11-2
TGTGCCAGCAGCCCCCTTAAGAGGACTAGCGGGGACTCCTACGAGCAGTACTTC
CASSPLKRTSGDSYEQYF
>.|TRBJ2-7|.|TRBV5-4
TGTGCCACCTACTCTGGAGTTAACTCCTACGAGCAGTACTTC
CATYSGVNSYEQYF
>.|TRBJ2-2|.|TRBV18
TGTGCCAGCTCACCGGTCAGGTCGAACACCGGGGAGCTGTTTTTT
CASSPVRSNTGELFF
>.|TRBJ2-5|.|TRBV2
TGTGCCAGCAGCGCGAACACCCTCGGGGAGACCCAGTACTTC
CASSANTLGETQYF
>TRBD2|TRBJ2-2|.|TRBV5-5
TGTGCCAGCAGCTGGGGGACTAGCGGAATCTCCTGGGGCACCGGGGAGCTGTTTTTT
CASSWGTSGISWGTGELFF
>.|TRBJ1-1|.|TRBV12-3/TRBV12-4
TGTGCCAGCAGCCCGTGGGCATCTGAAGCTTTCTTT
CASSPWASEAFF
>TRBD1|TRBJ2-7|.|TRBV14
TGTGCCAGCAGCCACAGGACAGGGGGGGGCGAGCAGTACTTC
CASSHRTGGGEQYF
>TRBD2|TRBJ2-3|.|TRBV7-3
TGTGCCAGCAGCTTCGGACTAGTTTCAGATACGCAGTATTTT
CASSFGLVSDTQYF
>.|TRBJ2-3|.|TRBV7-8
TGTGCCAGCAGCACACCCGGCGGAGGGGCAGATACGCAGTATTTT
CASSTPGGGADTQYF
>.|TRBJ2-2|.|TRBV25-1
TGTGCCAGCAGTGAATACCCGACGGGGAACACCGGGGAGCTGTTTTTT
CASSEYPTGNTGELFF
>TRBD1|TRBJ1-1|.|TRBV2
TGTGCCAGCAGCCAAATCCGGGACAGGGCATCGAGTGAAGCTTTCTTT
CASSQIRDRASSEAFF
>.|TRBJ2-4|once|TRBV2
TGTGCCAGCAGTGCGGAGGGAGCCAAAAACATTCAGTACTTC
CASSAEGAKNIQYF
>.|TRBJ2-6|.|TRBV29-1
TGCAGCGTTGAAGTAGAGGGGGCCAACGTCCTGACTTTC
CSVEVEGANVLTF
>TRBD1|TRBJ1-1|.|TRBV9
TGTGCCAGCAGCGCCCGGACAGGGGGCCTTGGCACTGAAGCTTTCTTT
CASSARTGGLGTEAFF
>TRBD1|TRBJ1-4|.|TRBV9
TGTGCCAGCAGCCAGACAGGGACGGGTGAAAAACTGTTTTTT
CASSQTGTGEKLFF
>.|TRBJ2-1|.|TRBV9
TGTGCCAGCAGCGCCAGGGGCGAGAGCTCCTACAATGAGCAGTTCTTC
CASSARGESSYNEQFF
>.|TRBJ2-1|once|TRBV18
TGTGCCAGCTCATCGACTAGAAATGAGCAGTTCTTC
CASSSTRNEQFF
>.|TRBJ2-6|.|TRBV19
TGTGCCAGTAGCCAAGGCGGCAGGGGAGGGTCTGGGGCCAACGTCCTGACTTTC
CASSQGGRGGSGANVLTF
>.|TRBJ1-4|once|TRBV5-5
TGTGCCAGCAGCGCAGGGTTACATGAAAAACTGTTTTTT
CASSAGLHEKLFF
>.|TRBJ1-3|.|TRBV11-2
TGTGCCAGCAGCCCTAGTGGGTTTGGTGGAAACACCATATATTTT
CASSPSGFGGNTIYF
>.|TRBJ2-5|.|TRBV5-1
TGCGCCAGCAGCTTTGGGGGCGAGGTAGAGACCCAGTACTTC
CASSFGGEVETQYF
>.|TRBJ1-3|.|TRBV6-5
TGTGCCAGCAGGGTACAGGGCCGAGAAAACACCATATATTTT
CASRVQGRENTIYF
>TRBD1|TRBJ2-7|few|TRBV19
TGTGCCAGTAGTAGAGACAGGGGTTACGAGCAGTACTTC
CASSRDRGYEQYF
>.|TRBJ2-5|.|TRBV7-3
TGTGCCAGCAGCTTAGTGGCGGGGCGGGGTGAGACCCAGTACTTC
CASSLVAGRGETQYF
>.|TRBJ2-5|.|TRBV5-4
TGTGCCAGCAGCTCCGACATTTTGGAGACCCAGTACTTC
CASSSDILETQYF
>.|TRBJ2-3|once|TRBV7-3
TGTGCCAGCAGCTTCGGGGGAACCGTCTATACGCAGTATTTT
CASSFGGTVYTQYF
>.|TRBJ2-3|once|TRBV6-2/TRBV6-3
TGTGCCAGCAGTTACTCGACTAGTACAGATACGCAGTATTTT
CASSYSTSTDTQYF
>TRBD2|TRBJ2-1|.|TRBV5-5
TGTGCCAGCAGCCTCTCTAGCGGAGTGTACAATGAGCAGTTCTTC
CASSLSSGVYNEQFF
>TRBD2|TRBJ2-7|.|TRBV27
TGTGCCAGCTTAAAATCTTCGATATTAGCGGGGGGGGCCTACGAGCAGTACTTC
CASLKSSILAGGAYEQYF
>TRBD2|TRBJ2-3|.|TRBV7-2
TGTGCCAGCAGCTCCCTTCCCCTAGCGGGAGGCCGGGGAGATACGCAGTATTTT
CASSSLPLAGGRGDTQYF
>.|TRBJ1-6|.|TRBV4-3
TGCGCCAGCAGCGCAAGGGCGGGCTTGGTCGGGTCTTCGAATAATTCACCCCTCCACTTT
CASSARAGLVGSSNNSPLHF
>.|TRBJ1-4|once|TRBV19
TGTGCCAGTAGTTCCGGACAGCCCACCGAAAAACTGTTTTTT
CASSSGQPTEKLFF
>.|TRBJ2-1|.|TRBV4-1
TGCGCCAGCAGCCAAGTGTTGGGTCAGGATGAGCAGTTCTTC
CASSQVLGQDEQFF
>.|TRBJ2-5|.|TRBV27
TGTGCCAGCAGTTTATTGGCGGGGTCGGTGACCCAGTACTTC
CASSLLAGSVTQYF
>TRBD1|TRBJ1-2|.|TRBV9
TGTGCCAGCAGCCCTGGACAGGGGAACTATGGCTACACCTTC
CASSPGQGNYGYTF
>.|TRBJ2-7|.|TRBV11-2
TGTGCCAGCAGCCTCTTTTTTGAGCAGTACTTC
CASSLFFEQYF
>.|TRBJ2-3|large|TRBV9
TGTGCCAGCAGCGTAGCCGGGCTAGCGTTCAGTTACGGCACAGATACGCAGTATTTT
CASSVAGLAFSYGTDTQYF
>TRBD1|TRBJ1-2|.|TRBV7-2
TGTGCCAGCAGTCCCCCGGGACAGGTCTATGGCTACACCTTC
CASSPPGQVYGYTF
>TRBD2|TRBJ2-7|.|TRBV7-2
TGTGCCAGCAGCTTGGCGGGACTAGCGGGTTTTCGAGAGCAGTACTTC
CASSLAGLAGFREQYF
>.|TRBJ2-7|.|TRBV30
TGTGCCTGGAGTGCGGGAGACCCACCCTACGAGCAGTACTTC
CAWSAGDPPYEQYF
>.|TRBJ2-1|.|TRBV5-1
TGCGCCAGCAGCGTTAGCGGCAGCTCCTACAATGAGCAGTTCTTC
CASSVSGSSYNEQFF